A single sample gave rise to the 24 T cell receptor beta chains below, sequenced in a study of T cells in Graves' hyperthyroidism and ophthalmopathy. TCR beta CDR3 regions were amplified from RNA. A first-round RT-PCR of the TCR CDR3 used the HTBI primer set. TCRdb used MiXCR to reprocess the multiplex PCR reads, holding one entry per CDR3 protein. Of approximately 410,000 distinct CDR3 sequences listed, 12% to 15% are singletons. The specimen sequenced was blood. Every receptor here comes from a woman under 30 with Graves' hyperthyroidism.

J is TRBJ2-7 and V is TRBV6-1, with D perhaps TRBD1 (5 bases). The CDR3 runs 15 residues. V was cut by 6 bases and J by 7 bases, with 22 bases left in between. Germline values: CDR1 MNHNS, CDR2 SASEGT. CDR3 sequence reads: CASSRGQTGFSEQYF. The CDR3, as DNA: TGTGCCAGCAGCCGAGGACAAACAGGTTTTTCAGAGCAGTACTTC.

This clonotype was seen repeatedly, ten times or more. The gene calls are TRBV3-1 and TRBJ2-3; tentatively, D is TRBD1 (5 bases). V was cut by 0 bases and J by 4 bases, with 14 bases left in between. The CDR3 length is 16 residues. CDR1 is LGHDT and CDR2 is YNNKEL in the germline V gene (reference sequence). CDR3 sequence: CASSQDIGQGADTQYF. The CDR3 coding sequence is TGTGCCAGCAGCCAAGATATCGGGCAGGGTGCAGATACGCAGTATTTT.

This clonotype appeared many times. Here the CDR3 DNA reads TGTGCCAGCAGCTTCGTGGGGAAACTCACCGAAGAGACCCAGTACTTC. Its translation is CASSFVGKLTEETQYF. The chain joins TRBV11-2 to TRBJ2-5; no reliable D call. The CDR3 is 16 amino acids. Trimming stripped 3 bases from V and 3 bases from J, with 17 bases between. CDR1 and CDR2 from the germline V gene are SGHAT and FQNNGV.

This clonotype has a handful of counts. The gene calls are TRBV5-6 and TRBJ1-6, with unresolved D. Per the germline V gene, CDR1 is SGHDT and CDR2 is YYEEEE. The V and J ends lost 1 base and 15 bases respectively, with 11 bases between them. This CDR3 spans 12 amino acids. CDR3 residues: CASSLRAANLHF. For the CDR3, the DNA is TGTGCCAGCAGCTTGAGGGCCGCTAACCTCCACTTT.

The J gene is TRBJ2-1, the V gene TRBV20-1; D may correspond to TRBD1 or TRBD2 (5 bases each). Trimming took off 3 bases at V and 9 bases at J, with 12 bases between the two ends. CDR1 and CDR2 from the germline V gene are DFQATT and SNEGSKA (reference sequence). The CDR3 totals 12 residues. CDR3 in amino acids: CSASGTGGEQFF. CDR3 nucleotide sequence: TGCAGTGCTAGTGGGACCGGCGGTGAGCAGTTCTTC.

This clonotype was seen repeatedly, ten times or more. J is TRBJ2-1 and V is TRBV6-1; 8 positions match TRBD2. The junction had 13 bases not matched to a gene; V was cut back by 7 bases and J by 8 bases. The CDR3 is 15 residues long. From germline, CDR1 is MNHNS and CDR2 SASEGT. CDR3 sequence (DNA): TGTGCCAGCAACCCCCTGGCGGGGGGAACTCATGAGCAGTTCTTC. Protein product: CASNPLAGGTHEQFF.

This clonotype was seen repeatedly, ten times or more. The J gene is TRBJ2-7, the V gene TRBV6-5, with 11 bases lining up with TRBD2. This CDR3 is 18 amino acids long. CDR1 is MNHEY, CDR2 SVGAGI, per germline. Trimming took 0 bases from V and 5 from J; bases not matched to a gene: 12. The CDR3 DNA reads TGTGCCAGCAGTTACTCGAGTGCCCAAACTAGCGGGAGCAACGAGCAGTACTTC. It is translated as CASSYSSAQTSGSNEQYF.

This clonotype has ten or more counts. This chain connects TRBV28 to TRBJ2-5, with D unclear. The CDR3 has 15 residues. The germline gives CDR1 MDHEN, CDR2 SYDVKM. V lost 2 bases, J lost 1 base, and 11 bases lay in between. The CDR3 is CASSLPLRAQETQYF. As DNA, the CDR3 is TGTGCCAGCAGTTTACCCCTCCGGGCCCAAGAGACCCAGTACTTC.

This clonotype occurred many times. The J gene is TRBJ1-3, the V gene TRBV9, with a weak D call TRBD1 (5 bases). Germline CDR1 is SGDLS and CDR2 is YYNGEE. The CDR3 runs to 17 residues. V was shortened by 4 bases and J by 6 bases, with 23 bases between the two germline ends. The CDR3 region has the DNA TGTGCCAGCAGCCCGACGCTACGGGGGGTCTTGGAAAACACCATATATTTT. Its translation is CASSPTLRGVLENTIYF.

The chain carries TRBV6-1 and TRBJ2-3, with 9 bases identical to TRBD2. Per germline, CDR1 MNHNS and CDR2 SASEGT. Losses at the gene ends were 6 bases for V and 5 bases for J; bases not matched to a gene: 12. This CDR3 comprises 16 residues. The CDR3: CASRGRGGRAQDTQYF. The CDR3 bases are TGTGCCAGCAGGGGCCGCGGCGGGAGGGCCCAAGATACGCAGTATTTT.

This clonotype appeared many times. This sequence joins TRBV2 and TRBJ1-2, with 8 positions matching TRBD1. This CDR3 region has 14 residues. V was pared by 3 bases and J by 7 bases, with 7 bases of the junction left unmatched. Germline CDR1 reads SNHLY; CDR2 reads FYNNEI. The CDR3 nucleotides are TGTGCCAGCAGTGAGTCACAGGGGGTAGGTGGCTACACCTTC. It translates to CASSESQGVGGYTF.

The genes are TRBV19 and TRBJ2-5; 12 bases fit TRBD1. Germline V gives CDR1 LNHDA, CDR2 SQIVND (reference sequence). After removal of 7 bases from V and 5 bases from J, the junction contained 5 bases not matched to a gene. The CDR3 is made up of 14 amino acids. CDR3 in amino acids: CASTGTGGRETQYF. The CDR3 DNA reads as TGTGCCAGTACGGGGACAGGGGGCCGGGAGACCCAGTACTTC.

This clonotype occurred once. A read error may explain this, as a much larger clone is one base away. CDR3 DNA sequence: TGTGCCAGCGGGGGGACTAGCTCCTACGAGCAGTACTTC. The encoded protein is CASGGTSSYEQYF. The chain uses TRBV2 and TRBJ2-7, with 8 bases matching TRBD2. Per the germline V gene, CDR1 is SNHLY and CDR2 is FYNNEI. J gave up 0 bases and V 8 bases, and 3 bases lay outside the gene matches. The CDR3 runs 13 residues. Filled out from reference TRBV2 and TRBJ2-7, the complete variable domain reads EPEVTQTPSHQVTQMGQEVILRCVPISNHLYFYWYRQILGQKVEFLVSFYNNEISEKSEIFDDQFSVERPDGSNFTLKIRSTKLEDSAMYFCASGGTSSYEQYFGPGTRLTVT.

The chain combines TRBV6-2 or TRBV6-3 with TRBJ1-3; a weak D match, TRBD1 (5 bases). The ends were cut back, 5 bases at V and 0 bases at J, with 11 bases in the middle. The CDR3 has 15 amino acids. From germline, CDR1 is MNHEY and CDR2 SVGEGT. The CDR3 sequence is CASSHDSVSGNTIYF. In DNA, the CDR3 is TGTGCCAGCAGTCACGACAGCGTCTCTGGAAACACCATATATTTT.

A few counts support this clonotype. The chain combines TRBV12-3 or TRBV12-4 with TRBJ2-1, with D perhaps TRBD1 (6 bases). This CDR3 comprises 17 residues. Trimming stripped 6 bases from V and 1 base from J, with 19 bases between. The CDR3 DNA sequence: TGTGCCAGCAGCCCTACGCTCCTACAGGGATCCTACAATGAGCAGTTCTTC. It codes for CASSPTLLQGSYNEQFF.

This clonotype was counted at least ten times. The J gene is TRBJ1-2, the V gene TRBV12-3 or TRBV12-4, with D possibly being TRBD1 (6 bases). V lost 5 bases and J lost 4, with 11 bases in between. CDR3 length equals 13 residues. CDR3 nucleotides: TGTGCCAGCAGTCAAGACAGGCTCTATGGCTACACCTTC. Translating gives CASSQDRLYGYTF.

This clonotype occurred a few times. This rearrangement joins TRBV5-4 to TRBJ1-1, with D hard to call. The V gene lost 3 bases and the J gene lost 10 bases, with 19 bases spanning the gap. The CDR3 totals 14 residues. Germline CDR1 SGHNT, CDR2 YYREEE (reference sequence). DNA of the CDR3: TGTGCCAGCAGCTCCATCGACCCTGGGTATGGAGCTTTCTTT. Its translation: CASSSIDPGYGAFF.

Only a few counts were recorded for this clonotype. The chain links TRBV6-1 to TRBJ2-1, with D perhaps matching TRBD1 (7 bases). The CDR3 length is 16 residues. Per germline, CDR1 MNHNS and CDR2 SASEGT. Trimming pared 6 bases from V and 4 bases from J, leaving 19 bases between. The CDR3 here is CASRSIQGGLYNEQFF. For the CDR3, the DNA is TGTGCCAGCAGGTCAATCCAGGGGGGCCTATACAATGAGCAGTTCTTC.

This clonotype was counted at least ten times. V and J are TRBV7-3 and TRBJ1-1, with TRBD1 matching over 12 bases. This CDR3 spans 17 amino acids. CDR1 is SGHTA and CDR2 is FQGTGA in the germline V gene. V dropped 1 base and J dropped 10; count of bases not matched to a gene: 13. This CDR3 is CASSLRPLGQGAAGAFF. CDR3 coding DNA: TGTGCCAGCAGCTTAAGACCCCTGGGACAGGGGGCGGCTGGAGCTTTCTTT.

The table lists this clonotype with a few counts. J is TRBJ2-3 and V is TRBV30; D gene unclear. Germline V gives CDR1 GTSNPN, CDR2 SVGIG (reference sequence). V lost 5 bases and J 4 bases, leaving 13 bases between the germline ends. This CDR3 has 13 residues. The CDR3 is CAWGRKVSDTQYF. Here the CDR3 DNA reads TGTGCCTGGGGGCGGAAGGTTTCAGATACGCAGTATTTT.

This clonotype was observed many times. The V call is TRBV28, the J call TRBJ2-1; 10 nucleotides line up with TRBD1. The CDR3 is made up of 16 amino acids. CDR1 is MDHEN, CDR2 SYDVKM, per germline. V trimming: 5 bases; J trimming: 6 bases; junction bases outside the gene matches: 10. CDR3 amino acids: CASSVRTGGLFNEQFF. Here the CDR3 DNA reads TGTGCCAGCAGTGTACGGACAGGGGGTTTGTTCAATGAGCAGTTCTTC.

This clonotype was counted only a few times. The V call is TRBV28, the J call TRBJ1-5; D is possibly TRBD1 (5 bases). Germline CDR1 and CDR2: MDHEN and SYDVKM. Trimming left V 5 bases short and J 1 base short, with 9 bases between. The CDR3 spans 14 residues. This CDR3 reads CASSGGVSNQPQHF. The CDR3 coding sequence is TGTGCCAGCAGTGGAGGGGTAAGCAATCAGCCCCAGCATTTT.

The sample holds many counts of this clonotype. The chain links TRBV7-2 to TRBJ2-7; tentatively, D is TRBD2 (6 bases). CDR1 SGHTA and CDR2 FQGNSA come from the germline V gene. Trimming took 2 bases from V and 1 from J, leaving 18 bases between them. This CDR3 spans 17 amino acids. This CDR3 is CASSLRDSKPISYEQYF. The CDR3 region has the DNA TGTGCCAGCAGCTTACGGGACTCCAAACCGATATCCTACGAGCAGTACTTC.

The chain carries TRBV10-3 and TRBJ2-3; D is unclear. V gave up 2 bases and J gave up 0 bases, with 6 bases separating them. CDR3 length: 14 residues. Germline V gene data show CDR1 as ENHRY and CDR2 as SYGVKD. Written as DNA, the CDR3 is TGTGCCATCAGTGAGAGGTTGAGCACAGATACGCAGTATTTT. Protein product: CAISERLSTDTQYF.